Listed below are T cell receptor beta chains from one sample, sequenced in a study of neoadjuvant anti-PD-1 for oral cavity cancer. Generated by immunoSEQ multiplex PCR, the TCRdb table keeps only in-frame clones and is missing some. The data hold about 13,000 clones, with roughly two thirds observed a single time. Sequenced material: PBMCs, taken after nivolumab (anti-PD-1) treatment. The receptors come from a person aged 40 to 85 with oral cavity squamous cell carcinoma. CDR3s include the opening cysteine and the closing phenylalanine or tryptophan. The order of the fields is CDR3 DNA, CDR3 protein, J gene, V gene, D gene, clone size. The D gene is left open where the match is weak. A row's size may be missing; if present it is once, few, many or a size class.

TGTGCCAGCAGCTTAGTAGCAGCTGGAAACACCATATATTTT | CASSLVAAGNTIYF | TRBJ1-3 | TRBV13 | NA | NA
TGTGCCAGCAGTGAGGGACCGACTAACTATGGCTACACCTTC | CASSEGPTNYGYTF | TRBJ1-2 | TRBV6-1 | NA | NA
TGTGCCTGGAGCCCGGGACGGGCAGAGACCCAGTACTTC | CAWSPGRAETQYF | TRBJ2-5 | TRBV30 | NA | NA
TGTGCCAGCAGCTTTGTAGGACAGGCAACTGAAGCTTTCTTT | CASSFVGQATEAFF | TRBJ1-1 | TRBV5-6 | TRBD1 | NA
TGCGCCAGCAGTGGGCACACAGATACGCAGTATTTT | CASSGHTDTQYF | TRBJ2-3 | TRBV4-1 | NA | NA
TGTGCCAGCAGCCCAATAGGGCCACAGGGAGGAACCCAGTACTTC | CASSPIGPQGGTQYF | TRBJ2-5 | TRBV6-1 | NA | NA
TGTGCCACCAACAGGTTCCAAGGGGAGACCCAGTACTTC | CATNRFQGETQYF | TRBJ2-5 | TRBV14 | NA | NA
TGTGCCAGCACCTTTCGGTTGCGGGAGGGCCGGGACACAGATACGCAGTATTTT | CASTFRLREGRDTDTQYF | TRBJ2-3 | TRBV5-6 | TRBD2 | NA
TGTGCCATCAGTGAGTCGACGGGAGGCGTCACAGATACGCAGTATTTT | CAISESTGGVTDTQYF | TRBJ2-3 | TRBV10-3 | TRBD2 | NA
TGTGCTAGTGGCCAGGGACTAGCGGGGAGAAATGAGCAGTTCTTC | CASGQGLAGRNEQFF | TRBJ2-1 | TRBV12-5 | TRBD2 | NA
TGCGCCAGCAGCCAAGATCGGCTAGCGGGAGATAAGTACTTC | CASSQDRLAGDKYF | TRBJ2-7 | TRBV4-1 | TRBD2 | few
TGTGCCTGGTCCACCCCCCTTCTGAAGTCCCAGTACTTC | CAWSTPLLKSQYF | TRBJ2-5 | TRBV30 | NA | NA
TGTGCCGGGACAGGGTCCCACTCTGGGGCCAACGTCCTGACTTTC | CAGTGSHSGANVLTF | TRBJ2-6 | TRBV2 | TRBD1 | NA
TGTGCCAGTACAAGGGACAGCTCTGGAAACACCATATATTTT | CASTRDSSGNTIYF | TRBJ1-3 | TRBV19 | TRBD1 | NA
TGTGCCAGCAGCCCCATGGACAGGGGGGTACGGACTGAAGCTTTCTTT | CASSPMDRGVRTEAFF | TRBJ1-1 | TRBV7-6 | TRBD1 | few
TGTGCCAGCAGCTTGTCGAGGGCGGGGTTAAACTATGGCTACACCTTC | CASSLSRAGLNYGYTF | TRBJ1-2 | TRBV5-4 | NA | NA
TGTGCTAGTGGCTATGACAGTTACTATGGCTACACCTTC | CASGYDSYYGYTF | TRBJ1-2 | TRBV12-5 | NA | once
TGTGCCAGCAGCCCGGGACAGGGATTCTACGAGCAGTACTTC | CASSPGQGFYEQYF | TRBJ2-7 | TRBV14 | TRBD1 | NA
TGTGCCAGCAGTTACATTTTACAGGGGGTGGGCGGCTACACCTTC | CASSYILQGVGGYTF | TRBJ1-2 | TRBV28 | TRBD1 | few
TGTGCCAGCAGCGAGGGGGGACATGAGCAGTTCTTC | CASSEGGHEQFF | TRBJ2-1 | TRBV11-3 | NA | NA
TGTGCCAGCAGCTTCGGACTAGCGGGGGCCAATGAGCAGTTCTTC | CASSFGLAGANEQFF | TRBJ2-1 | TRBV11-2 | TRBD2 | NA
TGCGCCAGCAGCTTATCACTCACAGATACGCAGTATTTT | CASSLSLTDTQYF | TRBJ2-3 | TRBV5-1 | NA | NA
TGCGCCAGCAGCTTGGAACCAAGCGGTTCCTCTGGAAACACCATATATTTT | CASSLEPSGSSGNTIYF | TRBJ1-3 | TRBV5-1 | NA | once
TGTGCCAGCAGCTTAGGGGTAGCGGGAGGGAATGAGCAGTTCTTC | CASSLGVAGGNEQFF | TRBJ2-1 | TRBV7-9 | TRBD2 | NA
TGCAGCGTTGAAAAGGGGGACACTGAAGCTTTCTTT | CSVEKGDTEAFF | TRBJ1-1 | TRBV29-1 | NA | few
TGTGCCAGCAGCTGTTCGAAGCGGGAGGTCTCCTACGAGCAGTACTTC | CASSCSKREVSYEQYF | TRBJ2-7 | TRBV7-4 | TRBD2 | once
TGTGCCAGCAGTGAAGGACAGGGGGCAAAGACTCAGTACTTC | CASSEGQGAKTQYF | TRBJ2-5 | TRBV6-1 | TRBD1 | NA
TGTGCCAGCAGGACCATAGACAGTACTACTGAAGCTTTCTTT | CASRTIDSTTEAFF | TRBJ1-1 | TRBV5-4 | NA | NA
TGCGCCAGCAGCTCACGACAGGCTTCCGGGGAGACCCAGTACTTC | CASSSRQASGETQYF | TRBJ2-5 | TRBV5-1 | NA | NA
TGCGCCAGCAGCAACGACAGGGGCAGGAAGAACACTGAAGCTTTCTTT | CASSNDRGRKNTEAFF | TRBJ1-1 | TRBV5-1 | TRBD1 | NA
TGTGCCAGCAGTGAAAACCTAGCGGGGGCTACAGATACGCAGTATTTT | CASSENLAGATDTQYF | TRBJ2-3 | TRBV25-1 | TRBD2 | once
TGTGCCAGCAGTGAAAGGCTTCAGTACTTC | CASSERLQYF | TRBJ2-7 | TRBV6-1 | NA | NA
TGCGCCAGCAGCTCAGCGGGCCAGCTAGGGACTGAAGCTTTCTTT | CASSSAGQLGTEAFF | TRBJ1-1 | TRBV5-1 | NA | once
TGTGCCAGCAGTTACAGTCGGGGGCGAACAGATACGCAGTATTTT | CASSYSRGRTDTQYF | TRBJ2-3 | TRBV6-5 | NA | NA
TGCGCCAGCAGCTTGGGCGGCGGCCCCTACGAGCAGTACTTC | CASSLGGGPYEQYF | TRBJ2-7 | TRBV5-1 | NA | NA
TGTGCCTGGGGCCCTAGCGGGGGGGGAGAGACCCAGTACTTC | CAWGPSGGGETQYF | TRBJ2-5 | TRBV30 | TRBD2 | NA
TGTGCCAGCAGCGCAGGTCCCGGGACTAGTAGTAATGAGCAGTTCTTC | CASSAGPGTSSNEQFF | TRBJ2-1 | TRBV9 | TRBD2 | few
TGTGCCAGTAGTATGGGGTACGACACTGAAGCTTTCTTT | CASSMGYDTEAFF | TRBJ1-1 | TRBV19 | NA | few
TGTGCCAGCAGCCAAGCCGGCCTCGAGGGCCTAGTTGGGGATACGCAGTATTTT | CASSQAGLEGLVGDTQYF | TRBJ2-3 | TRBV4-2 | NA | NA
TGTGCCAGTAGTATCGGTAGTGAGGCAGAGACCCAGTACTTC | CASSIGSEAETQYF | TRBJ2-5 | TRBV19 | NA | few
TGTGCCAGCACTAGCGCATTATGGAATGAGCAGTTCTTC | CASTSALWNEQFF | TRBJ2-1 | TRBV28 | NA | NA
TGTGCCAGCAGCTTAGGCTCGGCGGGAGTGGCAGATACGCAGTATTTT | CASSLGSAGVADTQYF | TRBJ2-3 | TRBV11-1 | TRBD2 | medium-sized
TGTGCCAGCAGCTTTAGCGGGCAATCGTCTAGCACAGATACGCAGTATTTT | CASSFSGQSSSTDTQYF | TRBJ2-3 | TRBV5-4 | TRBD2 | once
TGTGCCAGCAGTTTAAGGGATCGGAACACTGAAGCTTTCTTT | CASSLRDRNTEAFF | TRBJ1-1 | TRBV28 | NA | NA
TGTGCCAGCAGCTTAGACGCAGGGCCCTGGATGAACACTGAAGCTTTCTTT | CASSLDAGPWMNTEAFF | TRBJ1-1 | TRBV7-2 | NA | few
TGTGCCAGTAGTATGGTCGGCTACGAGCAGTACTTC | CASSMVGYEQYF | TRBJ2-7 | TRBV19 | NA | NA
TGTGCCAGCAGCTTAACGTTAGGATCCGACGAGCAGTACTTC | CASSLTLGSDEQYF | TRBJ2-7 | TRBV7-8 | NA | NA
TGTGCCAGCAGGGCATCCTACAATGAGCAGTTCTTC | CASRASYNEQFF | TRBJ2-1 | TRBV6-5 | NA | NA
TGCGCCAGCAGTGAGTGGGGTGGGTCAGGGCGAAATGAGCAGTTCTTC | CASSEWGGSGRNEQFF | TRBJ2-1 | TRBV10-1 | NA | NA
TGTGCCAGCAGAGAGACTAGCACAGATACGCAGTATTTT | CASRETSTDTQYF | TRBJ2-3 | TRBV28 | NA | NA
TGTGCCAGCAGTGGACGAGCAGGGGGTGAAGCTTTCTTT | CASSGRAGGEAFF | TRBJ1-1 | TRBV6-5 | TRBD1 | NA
TGCGCCAGCAGCTATAAAAGCGAGGGCCTCTCTGGGGCCAACGTCCTGACTTTC | CASSYKSEGLSGANVLTF | TRBJ2-6 | TRBV4-1 | NA | NA
TGTGCCAGCAGTGAGGGCAGTTACTCCTACGAGCAGTACTTC | CASSEGSYSYEQYF | TRBJ2-7 | TRBV6-5 | NA | once
TGTGCCAGCGGAACCGAGACCCAGTACTTC | CASGTETQYF | TRBJ2-5 | TRBV7-9 | NA | few
TGTGCCAGCAGCTTCGGGGTCGGGCTAGAAGAGACCCAGTACTTC | CASSFGVGLEETQYF | TRBJ2-5 | TRBV5-6 | NA | NA
TGCAGCGTCGTCCCACAGGGGGGCGGCTATGGCTACACCTTC | CSVVPQGGGYGYTF | TRBJ1-2 | TRBV29-1 | TRBD1 | NA
TGTGCCAGCACCAGGTCCAGGGGCGGTTACGAGCAGTACTTC | CASTRSRGGYEQYF | TRBJ2-7 | TRBV6-5 | NA | NA